The clone carrying this TCR beta chain was seen repeatedly, ten times or more. This entry is derived from a study of shared clonotypes between healthy human individuals. Produced via immunoSEQ multiplex PCR; TCRdb's table is partial and in-frame only. The sample gives over 950,000 clones, roughly 77% of which show up once; 0.89% is in the top ten. CDR1 is SGHDN and CDR2 is FVKESK in the germline V gene. Trimming stripped 4 bases from V and 4 bases from J, with 10 bases between. This CDR3 comprises 13 residues. Sequencing used memory CD4+ T cells from PBMCs. The subset is: CD45RA-negative fraction. The TCR comes from a man younger than 35 in good health. Some clones in this sample may be carry-over from other donors' samples. V and J are TRBV14 and TRBJ2-5; TRBD1 is a possible D gene (6 bases). CDR3 in DNA: TGTGCCAGCAGCCGTGAACAGGGAGAGACCCAGTACTTC. It encodes CASSREQGETQYF.